The TCR beta chain described here comes from a study of blood T cell repertoires in COVID-19. Study-level background: Donors in the United States, Italy and Spain gave samples during acute or convalescent COVID-19. T cells, B-cell-depleted T cells, or PBMCs supplied cDNA or gDNA.

Germline values: CDR1 MNHEY, CDR2 SVGAGI. The V and J ends lost 5 bases and 6 bases respectively, with 10 bases between them. The CDR3 has 12 residues. Generated by immunoSEQ multiplex PCR, the TCRdb table keeps only in-frame clones and is missing some. This repertoire shows approximately 300,000 clones, roughly 90% found once; its top ten account for approximately 11%. The material sequenced was peripheral blood. The chain combines TRBV6-5 with TRBJ1-2; TRBD1 might be the D (5 bases). The sequence was collected from a young woman with COVID-19, enrolled during active disease. The DNA of the CDR3 is TGTGCCAGCAGTCGGGGGGGACATGGCTACACCTTC. Its translation is CASSRGGHGYTF.